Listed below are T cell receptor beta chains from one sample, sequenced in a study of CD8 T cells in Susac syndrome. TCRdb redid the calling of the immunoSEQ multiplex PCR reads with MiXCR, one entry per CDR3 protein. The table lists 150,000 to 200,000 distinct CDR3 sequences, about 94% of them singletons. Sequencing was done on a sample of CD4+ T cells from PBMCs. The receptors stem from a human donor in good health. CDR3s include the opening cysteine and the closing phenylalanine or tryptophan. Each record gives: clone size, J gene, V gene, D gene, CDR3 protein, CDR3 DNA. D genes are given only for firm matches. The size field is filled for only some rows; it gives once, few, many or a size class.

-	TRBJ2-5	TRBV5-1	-	CASRPGAGPLRETQYF	TGCGCCAGCAGGCCGGGGGCAGGGCCGCTCCGAGAGACCCAGTACTTC
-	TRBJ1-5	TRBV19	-	CASLSLLSNQPQHF	TGTGCCAGTCTATCCCTCCTGAGCAATCAGCCCCAGCATTTT
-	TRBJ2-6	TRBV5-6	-	CASSPWGYNVLTF	TGTGCCAGCAGCCCATGGGGCTACAACGTCCTGACTTTC
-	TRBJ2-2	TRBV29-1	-	CSLGGAGELFF	TGCAGCCTGGGGGGGGCTGGGGAGCTGTTTTTT
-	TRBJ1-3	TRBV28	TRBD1	CASRTVGTGGNTIYF	TGTGCCAGCAGGACCGTGGGGACAGGAGGAAACACCATATATTTT
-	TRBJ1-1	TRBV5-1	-	CASSYDDSRHTEAFF	TGCGCCAGCAGCTACGACGACAGCAGGCACACTGAAGCTTTCTTT
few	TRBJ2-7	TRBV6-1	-	CASSLSPGPYEQYF	TGTGCCAGCAGTCTTTCTCCCGGGCCCTACGAGCAGTACTTC
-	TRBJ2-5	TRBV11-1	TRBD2	CASSPPLVGLAGGFLLETQYF	TGTGCCAGCAGCCCCCCCCTGGTGGGACTAGCGGGGGGGTTCTTACTGGAGACCCAGTACTTC
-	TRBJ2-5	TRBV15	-	CATSRGETQYF	TGTGCCACCAGCAGAGGGGAGACCCAGTACTTC
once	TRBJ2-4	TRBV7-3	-	CASSLQGWENIQYF	TGTGCCAGCAGCTTACAGGGCTGGGAAAACATTCAGTACTTC
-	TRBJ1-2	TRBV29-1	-	CSVEGPDYTF	TGCAGCGTTGAGGGTCCGGACTACACCTTC
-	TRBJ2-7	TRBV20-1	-	CSASGGRGTYEQYF	TGCAGTGCTAGCGGGGGACGGGGGACCTACGAGCAGTACTTC
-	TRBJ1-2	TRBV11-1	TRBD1	CASSLAGTGGGYGYTF	TGTGCCAGCAGCTTAGCTGGGACAGGGGGCGGCTATGGCTACACCTTC
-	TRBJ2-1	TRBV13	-	CASSSRGISYNEQFF	TGTGCCAGCAGCTCTCGGGGTATCTCCTACAATGAGCAGTTCTTC
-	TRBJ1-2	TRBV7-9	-	CASSLDGGPNYGYTF	TGTGCCAGCAGCTTAGACGGGGGGCCGAACTATGGCTACACCTTC
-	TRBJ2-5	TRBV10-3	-	CAISVKRGQETQYF	TGTGCCATCAGTGTTAAGAGGGGGCAAGAGACCCAGTACTTC
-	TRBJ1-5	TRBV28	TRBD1	CASSLWGGQGVGYQPQHF	TGTGCCAGCAGTTTATGGGGGGGACAGGGAGTTGGTTATCAGCCCCAGCATTTT
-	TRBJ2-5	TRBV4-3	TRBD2	CASSRGLAGGQETQYF	TGCGCCAGCAGCCGAGGACTAGCGGGGGGCCAAGAGACCCAGTACTTC
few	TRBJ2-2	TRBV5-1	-	CASSLNRATGELFF	TGCGCCAGCAGCTTGAACAGGGCCACCGGGGAGCTGTTTTTT
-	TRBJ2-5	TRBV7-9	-	CASSFGGGVGETQYF	TGTGCCAGCAGCTTTGGTGGGGGCGTGGGAGAGACCCAGTACTTC
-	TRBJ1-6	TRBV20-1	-	CSANSGNSPLHF	TGCAGTGCGAACTCAGGCAATTCACCCCTCCACTTT
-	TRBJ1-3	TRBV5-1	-	CASSPVGDNSGNTIYF	TGCGCCAGCAGCCCCGTGGGAGACAACTCTGGAAACACCATATATTTT
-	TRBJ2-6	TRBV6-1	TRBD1	CASSRYQGAAGANVLTF	TGTGCCAGCAGTCGATATCAGGGGGCGGCTGGGGCCAACGTCCTGACTTTC
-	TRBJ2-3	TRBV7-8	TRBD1	CASSSTGWTDTQYF	TGTGCCAGCAGCTCGACAGGGTGGACAGATACGCAGTATTTT
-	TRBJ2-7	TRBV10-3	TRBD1	CATSGQRGSYEQYF	TGTGCCACCTCGGGACAGAGGGGCTCCTACGAGCAGTACTTC
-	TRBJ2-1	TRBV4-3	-	CASSQPGTSEQFF	TGCGCCAGCAGCCAACCAGGGACGTCAGAGCAGTTCTTC
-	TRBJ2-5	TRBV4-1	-	CASSQEGVLGVQETQYF	TGCGCCAGCAGCCAAGAGGGGGTTCTGGGGGTACAAGAGACCCAGTACTTC